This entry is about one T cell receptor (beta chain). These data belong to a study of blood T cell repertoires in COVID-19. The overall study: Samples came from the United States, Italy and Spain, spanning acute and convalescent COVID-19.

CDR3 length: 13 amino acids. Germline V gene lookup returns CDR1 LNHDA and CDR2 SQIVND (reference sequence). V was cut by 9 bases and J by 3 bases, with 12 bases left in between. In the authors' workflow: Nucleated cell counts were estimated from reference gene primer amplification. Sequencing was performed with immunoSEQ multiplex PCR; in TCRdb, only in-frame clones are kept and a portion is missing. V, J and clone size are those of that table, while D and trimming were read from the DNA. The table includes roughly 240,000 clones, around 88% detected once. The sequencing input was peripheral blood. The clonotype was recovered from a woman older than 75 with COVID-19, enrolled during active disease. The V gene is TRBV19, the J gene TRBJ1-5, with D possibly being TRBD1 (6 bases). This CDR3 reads CASNDRTNQPQHF. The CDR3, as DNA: TGTGCCAGCAATGACAGGACCAATCAGCCCCAGCATTTT.